The sequence of this T cell receptor beta chain was determined in a study of T cells in narcolepsy (dated by TCRdb to the late 2010s). Describing the broader study: Patients with narcolepsy type 1 or type 2 (NT1, NT2) and healthy control donors were enrolled in the study. The study sought autoreactive T cells targeting hypocretin neuron self-antigens (hypocretin, TRIB2) in narcolepsy patients, using TCR Vbeta sequencing to track clonotypes in blood and CSF. What the work shows at the level of the full study, not this receptor alone: According to the report, autoreactive clonotypes were detected serially in the blood of the same patients and of different patients, but not in healthy controls. Some blood memory CD4+ repertoires from patients and controls contained no sequences matching autoreactive T cell clones. Numbers of sequenced blood memory CD4+ clonotypes were comparable, averaging about 40,000 in patients and some 33,000 in controls. HCRT-specific and TRIB2-specific autoreactive clonotypes were highlighted in plots that compared CD4+ T cell clonotypes in CSF versus blood from the same patient.

V is pruned by 5 bases and J by 0 bases, leaving 4 bases of the junction without a gene match. The CDR3, from cysteine to phenylalanine, totals 15 residues. CDR3 DNA only is kept here, 45 bases in frame from base 1. CDR1 PRHDT and CDR2 FYEKMQ are derived from the germline V gene (reference sequence). For TCR Vbeta sequencing, memory CD4+ T cells were sorted ex vivo from the peripheral blood of both healthy controls and narcolepsy patients. The library relied on the immunoSEQ multiplex PCR assay. TCRdb took over this immuneACCESS table, retaining in-frame rearrangements with V and J assigned. Such tables are incomplete; in checked studies, under half of the missing clones stem from an unresolved V gene, and the remainder is unexplained. Recorded for this sample are fewer than 30,000 clones; 86% of them occurred a single time. Around 1.1% of the sample is held by the ten biggest clonotypes. Notes on this clone: Its target antigen remains unknown. No base qualities exist here, and no much larger clone lies one base off it.

The receptor chain draws on TRBV13 and TRBJ2-3, with 8 central nucleotides matching TRBD1. Sequences were obtained from CD45RA- memory CD4+ T cells from PBMCs. The sample's cell subset or site label, in plain terms: memory T cells sorted ex vivo from peripheral blood. The TCR originated in a human donor with narcolepsy. The sequence in DNA is TGTGCCAGCAGCCGGGACAGGTTTAGCACAGATACGCAGTATTTT. It translates to CASSRDRFSTDTQYF.